The entry below describes one TCR beta chain. This CDR3 is built from 14 residues. Germline CDR1 LNHDA, CDR2 SQIVND (reference sequence). V was trimmed by 5 bases and J by 2 bases, leaving 11 bases between them. The sample belongs to a study of blood T cell repertoires in COVID-19. Using immunoSEQ multiplex PCR, the repertoire was profiled, and TCRdb retains in-frame clones only, with some absent. The sample shows about 150,000 clones, roughly 82% of them seen only once. Input material: peripheral blood. This TCR came from a woman aged 45-65 years with acute or convalescent COVID-19. J is TRBJ2-3 and V is TRBV19; D uncertain. CDR3: CASSFRVVTDTQYF. CDR3 nucleotides: TGTGCCAGTAGTTTCCGGGTCGTCACAGATACGCAGTATTTT.